The sequence of this TCR beta chain was determined in a study of cytomegalovirus exposure and HLA in healthy donors (dated by TCRdb to between 2016 and 2019). About the investigation overall: An earlier analysis of approximately 640 of the donors reported more than 250 Gb of sequence data and some 120 million unique TCR beta sequences from around 200 million T cells. In a later genetic analysis, genome-wide SNP genotypes for about three fifths of the roughly 670 donors were used, and that subset was treated as a discovery cohort. Along with the roughly 700-subject first cohort, a separate validation cohort of over a hundred different subjects was used. An earlier analysis of 587 of the donors used high-throughput TCR beta sequencing to judge whether each TCR beta V gene segment behaved as functional or pseudogenic. The study profiled the T cell repertoires of around 700 subjects by immunosequencing and related them to cytomegalovirus serostatus. An early release covering 500 to 750 HLA-typed donors comprised about 300 gigabases of sequencing data and roughly 85 million unique TCR sequences. The study combined high-throughput TCR immunosequencing, statistical association of individual TCRs with disease status, and machine learning to predict cytomegalovirus infection status. Donor age, sex, ethnicity and CMV serostatus were compiled together with the repertoire data. The number of typed donors differed by locus: about 629-630 for A, B, C, DRB1 and DQB1; 522 for DQA1; around 610 for DPA1; and roughly 490 for DPB1. Because of strong linkage in the cohort, roughly 5 DR-DQ haplotypes were treated as single units for association and clustering. HLA typing included class I and class II loci at four-digit resolution. On average, about 240,000 unique TCR beta nucleotide sequences were sequenced per donor among a few hundred genotyped donors of the cohort, with roughly 19% of those sequences being non-productive. All discovery cohort repertoires had been generated on a single sequencing platform. A later analysis re-examined previously published TCR beta repertoires from just over 650 donors and added high-resolution HLA genotyping to investigate patterns of TCR occurrence. The aim of the study was to test whether cataloging public T cell receptors could identify signatures of past pathogen exposure. Among the roughly 370 genotyped donors, around 81% belonged to the genetic ancestry cluster associated with self-reported Caucasian donors. In the later analysis, no new phenotypic data were used to find candidate immune exposures; instead, reliance was placed on TCR beta sequences and their occurrence across donors. Study-wide findings and limitations: For the cohort, immune exposure information was limited to CMV serostatus. A further reported finding was that TCR beta sequences accurately predicted the HLA-A and HLA-B alleles for most subjects in the first cohort. An earlier analysis of 450 to 750 of the donors showed that most TCR beta V segments appeared in productive rearrangements either about 90% or about 30% of the time, which broadly matched IMGT annotations. In a later analysis, the rate of TCR association differed among HLA loci, with DRB1 alleles having the most associated TCRs and HLA-C alleles having the fewest. According to a later analysis, most CMV-associated TCR beta chains appeared to be HLA-restricted, and the HLA associations seemed to be driven largely by CMV exposure. A later analysis found that HLA-associated TCR beta chains were more clonally expanded and had lower generation probabilities than equally common non-associated chains. An association between a missense DCLRE1C variant and V-gene and J-gene trimming of TCR beta chains was found in a later genetic analysis and replicated in an independent cohort. At a false discovery rate of 0.05, a later analysis linked 15,000 to 20,000 TCR beta sequences to specific HLA alleles. In vitro tests confirmed that a few of the cytomegalovirus-associated TCR beta chains recognize cytomegalovirus antigens. According to a later analysis, parvovirus B19, influenza, CMV and Epstein-Barr virus appeared linked to several top co-occurrence clusters. Linkage disequilibrium might explain the correlated functional status among segregating V segments, but an unknown experimental factor could not be ruled out. The presence/absence analyses assumed that sequencing depth was roughly uniform across donors, and that assumption may not be true. The study gave a list of 150 to 200 TCR beta chains associated with cytomegalovirus. Because some donors lacked HLA typing at each locus, the association tests relied only on the typed subset. Some IMGT-functional V segments, including TRBV6-2 and TRBV6-3, could not be distinguished by the 87-base-pair reads and were therefore excluded. The sequencing pipeline was judged likely to have produced a cluster of highly shared sequence variants as a technical artifact. The cohort was sequenced for TCR beta chains only, and without alpha or paired-chain data the features that could be detected were limited. Across donors, most TCR sequences were observed very rarely, whereas some public TCRs were present in many individuals. When HLA alleles, especially DR and DQ, strongly co-occurred, attributing TCR associations to individual alleles was difficult. According to a later genetic analysis, donors in an Asian-associated ancestry cluster had fewer N-insertions in productive TCRs than the roughly 670-donor mean. Because counts were too low, 15 to 20 rarely observed V segments, including chromosome 9 orphons, were excluded from the earlier analysis of several hundred of the donors. The classifier was reported to diagnose cytomegalovirus status with high specificity and sensitivity in both the original and validation cohorts. It was suggested by the authors that the approach could potentially be generalized to other disease states and immunological phenotypes.

The table lists this clone with a count of one. The antigen it binds to is not known. The record has no base qualities; no much larger clone is one base away. The cohort was made up of under 800 healthy bone marrow donors. At the time of sampling, every cohort member was nominally healthy, though immune exposures that went unrecorded were likely present. The donor was CMV seropositive and was included in the group of approximately 300 seropositive cohort members. Every donor gave a peripheral blood sample, and the peripheral blood mononuclear cells from that sample were used for TCR beta sequencing. Genomic DNA was extracted from the blood cell samples with the Qiagen DNeasy Blood Extraction Kit. The CDR3 numbers 14 residues from cysteine through phenylalanine. Only the CDR3 region is kept as DNA, spanning 42 bases read in frame from base 1. The germline V gene provides CDR1 LGHNA and CDR2 YNFKEQ. V sheds 4 bases and J sheds 5 bases, leaving 12 bases between their ends.

The library was produced with the immunoSEQ multiplex PCR assay. For the multiplex PCR, a mixture combining 60 forward primers for TCR Vbeta segments and 13 reverse primers for TCR Jbeta segments was used. Amplification of the CDR3 region of rearranged TCR beta genes was performed with a multiplex PCR assay on genomic DNA. The Illumina HiSeq System was used to sequence the amplified TCR beta libraries as 87-base-pair reads. In the authors' own workflow: Across the 670 or so repertoires, a later analysis counted 60 million to 90 million unique TCR beta chains, roughly 11 million of which were shared by at least two donors. Raw reads were error-corrected and collapsed into unique sequences with a nearest-neighbor algorithm that merged closely related sequences to remove PCR and sequencing errors. To assign V, D and J gene segments, CDR3 sequences were aligned to IMGT reference sequences. For a sequence to be retained, a match of at least six nucleotides was required to both a V gene segment and a J gene segment. Rearrangements were classified as productive when the CDR3 lacked stop codons and remained in frame with V and J, and all other rearrangements were classified as non-productive. Following IMGT convention, CDR3 was defined as the stretch from the second conserved V-encoded cysteine up to the conserved J-encoded phenylalanine. The earlier analysis of fewer than 700 of the donors excluded sequences that lacked an unambiguous match to a single V gene segment. In an earlier analysis of 450 to 750 of the donors, a V segment was called functional when productive rearrangements were above 56.7%, and segregating when the standard deviation between donors exceeded 5%. To diagnose cytomegalovirus status from the catalog of TCR beta chain sequences, a statistical classification framework was built. A later analysis assigned V and J genes by comparing TCR nucleotide sequences with IMGT/GENE-DB human TR gene sequences. The TCRdist pipeline was used in a later analysis to assign CDR3 sequences and most-parsimonious VDJ recombination scenarios. In a later analysis, every TCR beta chain was defined by the combination of its CDR3 amino acid sequence and its V-gene family, and reads without a unique V-gene family were dropped. In a later analysis, some 600 highly shared, low-generation-probability nucleotide sequences were removed to address suspected cross-contamination and a sequencing artifact. In a later analysis, a clonal expansion index was calculated for each public chain from normalized within-repertoire ranks of inferred template counts. In a later analysis, generation probabilities were computed with a VDJ recombination model fitted to out-of-frame rearrangements, and the resulting probabilities were checked against IGoR. A later analysis scored TCR-TCR, TCR-HLA and TCR-CMV co-occurrence with hypergeometric tests, applying a repertoire-size bias correction to TCR pairs. A later analysis estimated false discovery rates by permuting HLA or CMV assignments 20 times. In a later analysis, co-occurring TCRs were grouped with DBSCAN, and TCRdist sequence similarity was added when clustering was performed within HLA-allele-positive subsets. Repertoires with fewer than 30,000 or more than 120,000 public chains were left out of co-occurrence clustering, as were four to six repertoires with anomalous nucleotide sharing. Held by TCRdb, this immuneACCESS table contains in-frame sequences only and omits some clones. Under half of the omission traces to an unresolved V gene where checked; the cause of the rest is unknown. V, J and clone size are taken as reported in that table, and D and trimming were inferred from the DNA itself. The sample contains about 140,000 clones, roughly four fifths of them found a single time. Roughly 3.2% of the sample is held by the ten biggest clonotypes.

The TCR comes from a young man in good health and CMV-seropositive. The chain is assembled from TRBV4-2 and TRBJ2-1; tentative D gene TRBD2, with 6 bases matching. Material: PBMCs. The DNA sequence reads TGTGCCAGCAGCCTAAGGGGCGGGGACAATGAGCAGTTCTTC. It is translated as CASSLRGGDNEQFF.